The T cell receptor beta chain under discussion was sequenced for a study of cytomegalovirus exposure and HLA in healthy donors. Whole-study findings and limits: TCR sequences were mostly rare, though some public TCRs occurred in many donors.

Notes on this clone: What it binds is not known.

60 Vbeta and 13 Jbeta primers were used in PCR. Profiled with immunoSEQ multiplex PCR; TCRdb holds only in-frame clones, not every one. The sample lists just under 150,000 clones; roughly 76% were seen once. Trimming left V 5 bases short and J 2 bases short, with 14 bases between. The CDR3 covers 15 residues. Germline CDR1 is SGHAT and CDR2 is FQNNGV. The sequence was collected from a woman aged 25 to 45 in good health and CMV-seronegative. V is TRBV11-2 and J is TRBJ2-3; D perhaps matches TRBD2 (5 bases). Sequenced material: PBMCs. The CDR3 nucleotides read TGTGCCAGCAGCCGTAGCGTTTTCAACACAGATACGCAGTATTTT. Translated, it gives CASSRSVFNTDTQYF.